The 25 T cell receptor beta chains reported below all come from one sample, sequenced in a study of T cell responses to AZD1222 COVID-19 vaccine. Using immunoSEQ multiplex PCR, the repertoire was profiled, and TCRdb retains in-frame clones only, with some absent. The sample shows about 100,000 clones, roughly 84% of them seen only once. Sequencing was performed on peripheral blood, taken on day 0 of AZD1222 vaccination. Source of these receptors: an adult in good health.

This chain links TRBV6-5 with TRBJ1-2; TRBD1 agrees at 8 bases. J gave up 8 bases and V 2 bases, and 13 bases lay outside the gene matches. This CDR3 region has 16 residues. Germline V CDR1 and CDR2: MNHEY, SVGAGI. CDR3 sequence reads: CASSYRAGGAMRGYTF. In DNA form, the CDR3 reads TGTGCCAGCAGTTACAGGGCAGGGGGCGCGATGAGGGGCTACACCTTC.

This clone was observed many times. The V gene is TRBV30, the J gene TRBJ1-6; 7 bases line up with TRBD1. The CDR3 is 16 residues long. J was trimmed by 13 bases and V by 0 bases; bases with no gene match: 15. Germline CDR1 GTSNPN, CDR2 SVGIG (reference sequence). CDR3 protein: CAWSVGGGNNFRPLHF. CDR3 bases: TGTGCCTGGAGTGTAGGAGGGGGCAACAATTTCAGGCCCCTCCACTTT.

This clone was seen only once. V usage is TRBV6-4 and J usage is TRBJ2-1; 8 positions agree with TRBD1. Losses at the gene ends were 2 bases for V and 12 bases for J; bases not matched to a gene: 6. The CDR3 has 13 residues. The germline V gene has CDR1 MRHNA and CDR2 SNTAGT. The CDR3: CASSDPATGGQFF. The CDR3 region has the DNA TGTGCCAGCAGTGACCCGGCAACAGGGGGGCAGTTCTTC.

The chain uses TRBV4-1 and TRBJ2-6; D might be TRBD1 (5 bases). Germline V gene data show CDR1 as MGHRA and CDR2 as YSYEKL. Deletions cut 3 bases from V and 2 bases from J, with 14 bases between. The CDR3 is made up of 17 amino acids. The DNA for the CDR3 is TGCGCCAGCAGCCAGGGGCCCCTCTTAGCTGGGGCCAACGTCCTGACTTTC. As protein: CASSQGPLLAGANVLTF.

The chain joins TRBV11-2 to TRBJ1-2; D not certain. V was pared by 2 bases and J by 6 bases, with 10 bases between. CDR1 is SGHAT, CDR2 FQNNGV, per germline. The CDR3 sequence is 13 residues long. The CDR3 spells CASSLRGLHGYTF. CDR3 nucleotide sequence: TGTGCCAGCAGCTTACGTGGGCTCCATGGCTACACCTTC.

This chain links TRBV5-1 with TRBJ2-6; 8 bases fit TRBD1. J lost 1 base, V lost 1 base, and 4 bases had no gene match. Germline CDR1 and CDR2: SGHRS and YFSETQ. The CDR3 is 17 amino acids. CDR3 residues: CASSLKDRVSGANVLTF. The CDR3 DNA reads as TGCGCCAGCAGCTTGAAGGACAGGGTTTCTGGGGCCAACGTCCTGACTTTC.

This clone was seen a single time. The V call is TRBV18, the J call TRBJ2-7; 8 positions agree with TRBD2. V was clipped by 5 bases and J by 3 bases; unmatched bases: 3. This CDR3 comprises 13 residues. Germline loops: CDR1 KGHSH, CDR2 LQKENI. In DNA form, the CDR3 reads TGTGCCAGCTCAGTTAGCGGGGACTACGAGCAGTACTTC. Its protein is CASSVSGDYEQYF.

This clone has more than one count but fewer than ten. The chain is built from TRBV5-1 and TRBJ1-1; TRBD1 is a possible D gene (5 bases). The CDR3 loop spans 15 amino acids. Germline CDR1 and CDR2: SGHRS and YFSETQ. V was trimmed by 0 bases and J by 9 bases, leaving 18 bases between them. The CDR3 loop is CASSLEGSEGSKAFF. CDR3 in DNA: TGCGCCAGCAGCTTGGAGGGGAGTGAGGGTTCTAAAGCTTTCTTT.

J is TRBJ1-2 and V is TRBV6-2 or TRBV6-3; 8 bases map to TRBD1. This CDR3 spans 13 amino acids. V was pared by 5 bases and J by 7 bases, with 6 bases of the junction left unmatched. Germline CDR1 is MNHEY and CDR2 is SVGEGT. The CDR3 is CASSLDRDRGYTF. CDR3 sequence (DNA): TGTGCCAGCAGTCTGGACAGGGATCGTGGCTACACCTTC.

CDR3: CAISGPSYEQYF. CDR3 coding DNA: TGTGCCATCAGTGGCCCCTCCTACGAGCAGTACTTC. The chain recombines TRBV10-3 with TRBJ2-7; D call uncertain. Germline CDR1 ENHRY, CDR2 SYGVKD. The V end was cut by 4 bases, the J end by 0 bases, with 4 bases between. CDR3 size: 12 residues.

This clone was observed once. The chain links TRBV28 to TRBJ1-4, with D possibly TRBD1 on 5 matching bases. The germline V and J ends were trimmed by 6 bases and 4 bases, with 15 bases remaining between them. Per the germline V gene, CDR1 is MDHEN and CDR2 is SYDVKM. The CDR3 spans 15 residues. The DNA for the CDR3 is TGTGCCAGCAGGCAGGCGGGACCGCATAATGAAAAACTGTTTTTT. Translating it yields CASRQAGPHNEKLFF.

The DNA of the CDR3 is TGTGCCACCAGCAGGGCGGGGGGATACAATGAGCAGTTCTTC. Protein: CATSRAGGYNEQFF. J is TRBJ2-1 and V is TRBV24-1; 8 nucleotides align to TRBD2. Germline V gene sequence: CDR1 KGHDR, CDR2 SFDVKD. CDR3 length: 14 residues. V shed 7 bases and J 4 bases; nucleotides not matched to a gene: 5.

This chain links TRBV29-1 with TRBJ1-1, with no clear D. The V end lost 6 bases, the J end lost 6 bases, and 17 bases lay between the germline ends. The CDR3 sequence is 13 residues long. Germline V gives CDR1 SQVTM, CDR2 ANQGSEA. CDR3 nucleotide sequence: TGCAGCGTAGCACACGGAAGGCGGGCTGAAGCTTTCTTT. It encodes CSVAHGRRAEAFF.

To note about this clone: The junction departs from the called germline gene at one end, perhaps through a read error. The CDR3, as DNA: TGTGCCAGCAGCCCCCCGGCTAGCGTCTCAAGTTTT. It is translated as CASSPPASVSSF. The rearrangement links TRBV6-2 or TRBV6-3 to TRBJ2-3; D is possibly TRBD2 (6 bases). This CDR3 is 12 amino acids long. Germline V gene data show CDR1 as MNHEY and CDR2 as SVGEGT.

This chain links TRBV5-8 with TRBJ2-3, with 9 bases matching TRBD2. The V segment lost 4 bases and the J segment 6 bases; nucleotides outside the gene matches: 12. The CDR3 is made up of 16 amino acids. CDR1 SGHTS and CDR2 YDEGEE come from the germline V gene. The CDR3 DNA is TGTGCCAGCAGCCTGCTTGCTAGCGGGGCTGTTGATACGCAGTATTTT. This translates into CASSLLASGAVDTQYF.

Notes on this clone: Other nucleotide sequences from this sample produce the same CDR3. The V gene is TRBV25-1, the J gene TRBJ1-5, with D possibly TRBD1 on 6 matching bases. The V end lost 4 bases, the J end lost 4 bases, and 8 bases lay between the germline ends. In germline, CDR1 is MGHDK, CDR2 SYGVNS. This CDR3 region has 13 residues. The CDR3 loop is CASSGTGNQPQHF. The DNA of the CDR3 is TGTGCCAGCAGTGGAACAGGGAATCAGCCCCAGCATTTT.

As regards this clone: The junction differs from germline at one of its ends, possibly a read error. CDR3 DNA sequence: TGTGCCAGCAGTTCGATTGGGATCGTCATCTTT. It is translated as CASSSIGIVIF. The chain has TRBV6-2 or TRBV6-3 and TRBJ1-1; D unclear. The germline V gene encodes CDR1 MNHEY and CDR2 SVGEGT. The CDR3 runs 11 residues.

The V call is TRBV4-1, the J call TRBJ2-1; 10 positions agree with TRBD1. CDR3 length: 16 amino acids. The V and J ends lost 4 bases and 2 bases, in that order; junction bases with no gene match: 5. The germline gives CDR1 MGHRA, CDR2 YSYEKL. CDR3: CASSRTGTGAYNEQFF. For the CDR3, the DNA is TGCGCCAGCAGCCGCACCGGGACAGGGGCCTACAATGAGCAGTTCTTC.

This clone was counted a few times. V gene TRBV5-5 combines with J gene TRBJ1-4; D not certain. The CDR3 sequence is 14 residues long. From germline, CDR1 is SGHKS and CDR2 YYEKEE (reference sequence). V was trimmed by 2 bases and J by 1 base, leaving 6 bases between them. In nucleotides, the CDR3 is TGTGCCAGCAGCTTCTCTAGAACTAATGAAAAACTGTTTTTT. It yields the protein CASSFSRTNEKLFF. The full variable domain, rest sourced from reference TRBV5-5 and TRBJ1-4, is DAGVTQSPTHLIKTRGQQVTLRCSPISGHKSVSWYQQVLGQGPQFIFQYYEKEERGRGNFPDRFSARQFPNYSSELNVNALLLGDSALYLCASSFSRTNEKLFFGSGTQLSVL.

The chain recombines TRBV12-1 with TRBJ2-2; TRBD1 was called by the table and not checked on the DNA. TRBV12-1 is given as a pseudogene. The CDR3 is made up of 16 amino acids. In DNA form, the CDR3 reads TGTGCCAGCAGCTCCCGGACAGGGGAAGTTATCGGGGAGCTGTTTTTT. Protein sequence: CASSSRTGEVIGELFF.

CDR3 in amino acids: CASSEGQEGRDNSPLHF. The CDR3, as DNA: TGCGCCAGCAGTGAGGGGCAAGAGGGGCGGGATAATTCACCCCTCCACTTT. V and J are TRBV10-1 and TRBJ1-6; TRBD1 is a possible D gene (5 bases). Germline V gene data show CDR1 as WNHNN and CDR2 as SYGVQD (reference sequence). V was shortened by 2 bases and J by 5 bases, with 16 bases between the two germline ends. The CDR3 runs to 17 residues.

This clone came up a few times. The chain employs TRBV7-6 and TRBJ2-4; weak D call: TRBD2 (5 bases). The CDR3 runs to 15 residues. V lost 5 bases and J lost 6, with 17 bases in between. Germline V gene lookup returns CDR1 SGHVS and CDR2 FNYEAQ. The CDR3 region is CASSPAWGEGNIQYF. The CDR3 DNA sequence: TGTGCCAGCAGCCCAGCATGGGGTGAGGGAAACATTCAGTACTTC.

This clone was counted a few times. This chain joins TRBV7-9 and TRBJ1-1; D is unclear. The germline V gene encodes CDR1 SEHNR and CDR2 FQNEAQ (reference sequence). This CDR3 contains 13 residues. The V and J ends lost 1 base and 1 base respectively, with 4 bases between them. CDR3 residues: CASSLVGNTEAFF. The CDR3 DNA sequence: TGTGCCAGCAGCTTAGTTGGGAACACTGAAGCTTTCTTT.

This clone was seen only a few times. The V call is TRBV29-1, the J call TRBJ1-5; the D is unclear. V was shortened by 1 base and J by 2 bases, with 9 bases between the two germline ends. This CDR3 comprises 14 residues. The germline gives CDR1 SQVTM, CDR2 ANQGSEA. CDR3 residues: CSVEGGSGNQPQHF. The DNA for the CDR3 is TGCAGCGTTGAAGGAGGGTCTGGCAATCAGCCCCAGCATTTT. Full variable domain (rest looked up from reference TRBV29-1 and TRBJ1-5): SAVISQKPSRDICQRGTSLTIQCQVDSQVTMMFWYRQQPGQSLTLIATANQGSEATYESGFVIDKFPISRPNLTFSTLTVSNMSPEDSSIYLCSVEGGSGNQPQHFGDGTRLSIL.

This clone has just a few counts. The J gene is TRBJ1-4, the V gene TRBV6-5; the match to TRBD1 covers 7 bases. Germline V gives CDR1 MNHEY, CDR2 SVGAGI. The CDR3 consists of 14 residues. With V trimmed by 8 bases and J by 4 bases, 7 bases remained unmatched. DNA for the CDR3: TGTGCCAGCGTAAAAGACAGGGTTAATGAAAAACTGTTTTTT. Translating gives CASVKDRVNEKLFF.